This T cell receptor beta chain originates from a study of vaccination and CD4 T cells after COVID-19. The assay that was used to sequence DNA from cultured CD4+ T cells was the Oncomine TCR Beta short-read assay. Using its own MiXCR run on the PCR reads, TCRdb lists one record per CDR3 protein. Of approximately 27,000 distinct CDR3 sequences listed, roughly 38% are singletons. Stated time point: late sampling 161 to 241 days after vaccination in a few convalescent patients. Treatment of the sample: approximately 9-day PBMC culture with coronavirus spike peptide pools or control peptides (ViraFEST assay). Concerning this clonotype: Its antigen is currently unknown.

The CDR3 has 18 amino acids. Deletions cut 4 bases from V and 1 base from J, with 17 bases between. Germline assignment: CDR1 LNHDA and CDR2 SQIVND (reference sequence). This sequence originates from a human donor who had recovered from COVID-19. The material sequenced was CD4+ T cells from blood, cultured in vitro, taken about 7 months after SARS-CoV-2 vaccination. The V call is TRBV19, the J call TRBJ2-6; D gene uncertain. CDR3 in DNA: TGTGCCAGTAGTAGGGAATCACTGGGTCTGTCTGGGGCCAACGTCCTGACTTTC. It encodes CASSRESLGLSGANVLTF.